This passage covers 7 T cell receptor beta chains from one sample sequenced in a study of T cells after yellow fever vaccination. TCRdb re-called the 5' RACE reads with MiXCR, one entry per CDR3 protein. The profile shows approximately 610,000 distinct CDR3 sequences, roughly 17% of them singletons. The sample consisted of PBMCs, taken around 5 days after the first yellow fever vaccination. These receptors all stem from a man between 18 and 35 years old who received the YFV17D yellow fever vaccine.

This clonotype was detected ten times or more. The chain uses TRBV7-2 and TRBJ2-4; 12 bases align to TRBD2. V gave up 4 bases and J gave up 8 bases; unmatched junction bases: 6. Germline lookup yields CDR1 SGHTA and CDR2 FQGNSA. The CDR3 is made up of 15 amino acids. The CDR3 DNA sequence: TGTGCCAGCAGCTCTAGCGGGGGGGCCTTTTACATTCAGTACTTC. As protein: CASSSSGGAFYIQYF. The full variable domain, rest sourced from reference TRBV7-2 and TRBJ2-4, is GAGVSQSPSNKVTEKGKDVELRCDPISGHTALYWYRQSLGQGLEFLIYFQGNSAPDKSGLPSDRFSAERTGGSVSTLTIQRTQQEDSAVYLCASSSSGGAFYIQYFGAGTRLSVL.

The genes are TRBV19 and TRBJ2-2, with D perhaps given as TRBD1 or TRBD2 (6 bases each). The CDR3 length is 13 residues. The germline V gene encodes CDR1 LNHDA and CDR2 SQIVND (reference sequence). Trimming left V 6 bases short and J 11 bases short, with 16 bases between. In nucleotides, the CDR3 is TGTGCCAGTAGGTTCTACGAGGGGGGCGAGCTGTTTTTT. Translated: CASRFYEGGELFF.

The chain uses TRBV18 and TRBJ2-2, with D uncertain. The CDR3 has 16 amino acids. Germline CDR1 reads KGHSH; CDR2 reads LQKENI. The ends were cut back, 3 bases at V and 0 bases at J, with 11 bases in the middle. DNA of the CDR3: TGTGCCAGCTCACCGGGCGGCCCTACGAACACCGGGGAGCTGTTTTTT. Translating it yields CASSPGGPTNTGELFF.

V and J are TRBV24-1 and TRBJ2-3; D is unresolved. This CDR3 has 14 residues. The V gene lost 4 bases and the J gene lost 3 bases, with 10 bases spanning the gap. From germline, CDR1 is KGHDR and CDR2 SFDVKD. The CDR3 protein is CATSEGSNTDTQYF. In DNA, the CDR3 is TGTGCCACCAGTGAAGGGTCTAATACAGATACGCAGTATTTT.

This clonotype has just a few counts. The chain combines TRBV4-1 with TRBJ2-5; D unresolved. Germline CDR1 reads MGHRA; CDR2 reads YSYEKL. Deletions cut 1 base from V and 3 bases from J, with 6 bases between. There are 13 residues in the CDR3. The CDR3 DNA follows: TGCGCCAGCAGCCAAGTGTTGAAAGAGACCCAGTACTTC. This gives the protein CASSQVLKETQYF.

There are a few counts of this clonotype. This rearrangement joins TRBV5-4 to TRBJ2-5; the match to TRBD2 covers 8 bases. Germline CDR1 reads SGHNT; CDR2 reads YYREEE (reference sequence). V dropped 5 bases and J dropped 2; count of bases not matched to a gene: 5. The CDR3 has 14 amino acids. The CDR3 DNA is TGTGCCAGCAGGAGATCGGGGGGGCAAGAGACCCAGTACTTC. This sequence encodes CASRRSGGQETQYF. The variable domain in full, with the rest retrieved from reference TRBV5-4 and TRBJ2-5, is ETGVTQSPTHLIKTRGQQVTLRCSSQSGHNTVSWYQQALGQGPQFIFQYYREEENGRGNFPPRFSGLQFPNYSSELNVNALELDDSALYLCASRRSGGQETQYFGPGTRLLVL.

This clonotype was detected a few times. CDR3 residues: CASSPPSYEQYV. The DNA of the CDR3 is TGTGCCAGCAGTCCCCCCTCCTACGAGCAGTACGTC. The gene calls are TRBV28 and TRBJ2-7; no clear D gene. This CDR3 has 12 amino acids. Per germline, CDR1 MDHEN and CDR2 SYDVKM. With 5 bases removed from V and 0 bases from J, the gap between germline ends came to 5 bases.